Described below is a single TCR beta chain sequence and its context. The sample comes from a study of blood T cell repertoires in COVID-19. Study at large: Collection of acute and convalescent COVID-19 samples took place in the United States, Italy and Spain. In each case, the material was cDNA or gDNA derived from T cells, B-cell-depleted T cells, or PBMCs.

Authors' analysis steps: Estimated nucleated cell counts came from reference gene primer amplification. Profiling relied on immunoSEQ multiplex PCR, and the TCRdb table lists in-frame clones only, not all of them. The V and J calls and the clone size are those of that table, but D and trimming were determined from the DNA. The profile shows tens of thousands of clones, over 75% of them singletons. This CDR3 has 13 amino acids. J was trimmed by 7 bases and V by 0 bases; bases with no gene match: 3. Germline CDR1 is SGDLS and CDR2 is YYNGEE. This clonotype was obtained from an elderly man with acute or convalescent COVID-19. The material sequenced was peripheral blood. The gene calls are TRBV9 and TRBJ1-2; 7 bases align to TRBD1. The CDR3 DNA reads as TGTGCCAGCAGCGTAGGCCAGGGGGGTGGCTACACCTTC. This encodes CASSVGQGGGYTF.